This T cell receptor beta chain was identified in a study of T cells after yellow fever vaccination. The CDR3 contains 14 residues. V shed 5 bases and J 3 bases; nucleotides not matched to a gene: 5. CDR1 MDHEN and CDR2 SYDVKM come from the germline V gene. As TCR cDNA was made by 5'RACE template switching, a universal primer site and UMIs were added. Each CDR3 protein gets one entry after TCRdb re-called the 5' RACE reads with MiXCR. The sample has a few hundred thousand distinct CDR3 sequences; roughly 4% are singletons. This clonotype was observed many times. Its antigen remains unidentified. Study results and caveats: On re-exposure, the response was weaker but peaked faster, at day 5 versus 15. Boosting was followed by the reappearance of most primary-vaccination clones (approximately 97% CD4, about 89% CD8). FACS-sorted repertoires could contain abundant clonotypes contaminating from the bulk population.

The chain employs TRBV28 and TRBJ1-1; 8 bases agree with TRBD1. The sequence came from a man between 18 and 35 years old who received the YFV17D yellow fever vaccine. Here the sequenced sample was PBMCs, taken 5 days after the yellow fever booster vaccination. CDR3: CASSRYRGDTEAFF. Written as DNA, the CDR3 is TGTGCCAGCAGTCGGTACAGGGGGGACACTGAAGCTTTCTTT.